The 31 T cell receptor beta chains presented below share a single source sample, sequenced in a study of cytomegalovirus exposure and HLA in healthy donors. The PCR ran on 60 Vbeta and 13 Jbeta primers. Repertoires were generated with immunoSEQ multiplex PCR, while TCRdb's copy carries only in-frame clones and drops some. The record lists 150,000 to 200,000 clones, of which the ten most abundant hold almost 6.5%. Sequencing input: PBMCs. The source is a man aged 25 to 40 in good health and CMV-seronegative.

The gene calls are TRBV2 and TRBJ2-7; 9 nucleotides agree with TRBD1. Germline-derived CDR1 and CDR2 are SNHLY and FYNNEI. The J segment lost 6 bases and the V segment lost 5 bases, leaving 2 bases of the junction unmatched. This CDR3 is 12 amino acids long. The CDR3 loop is CASSIQGAEQYF. DNA for the CDR3: TGTGCCAGCAGTATACAGGGGGCCGAGCAGTACTTC. The full variable domain, rest sourced from reference TRBV2 and TRBJ2-7, is EPEVTQTPSHQVTQMGQEVILRCVPISNHLYFYWYRQILGQKVEFLVSFYNNEISEKSEIFDDQFSVERPDGSNFTLKIRSTKLEDSAMYFCASSIQGAEQYFGPGTRLTVT.

The chain combines TRBV7-2 with TRBJ1-2; the match to TRBD1 covers 9 bases. CDR1 is SGHTA, CDR2 FQGNSA, per germline. V shed 1 base, J shed 4 bases, and the junction held 4 bases outside the gene matches. This CDR3 is 15 amino acids long. CDR3 bases: TGTGCCAGCAGCTTAGGTTGGGACAGGGCCTATGGCTACACCTTC. This sequence encodes CASSLGWDRAYGYTF.

The chain recombines TRBV11-2 with TRBJ2-5, with TRBD1 identical over 9 bases. The CDR3 spans 16 residues. Trimming cost V 3 bases and J 5 bases; bases outside gene matches: 10. The germline V gene encodes CDR1 SGHAT and CDR2 FQNNGV. This CDR3 is CASSFPPGQGKETQYF. The CDR3 bases are TGTGCCAGCAGCTTCCCACCGGGACAGGGAAAGGAGACCCAGTACTTC.

The chain links TRBV7-9 to TRBJ1-1; no clear D gene. Germline lookup yields CDR1 SEHNR and CDR2 FQNEAQ (reference sequence). There are 14 residues in the CDR3. Deletions cut 5 bases from V and 1 base from J, with 11 bases between. CDR3 in DNA: TGTGCCAGCAGCGCTTTCGGGGAGAACACTGAAGCTTTCTTT. Its translation: CASSAFGENTEAFF.

The rearrangement links TRBV19 to TRBJ1-6; D call uncertain. V lost 5 bases to trimming and J lost 16 bases, with 21 bases between them. The CDR3 length is 14 residues. The germline V gene has CDR1 LNHDA and CDR2 SQIVND (reference sequence). In DNA form, the CDR3 reads TGTGCCAGTAGTGTCACAGTTCTAACCCAGGAACTCCACTTT. Translating it yields CASSVTVLTQELHF.

A note on this clone: It is likely a read error, because the conserved phenylalanine at the end of the CDR3 is missing. CDR3 sequence: CASHTGLWTGELFL. In DNA form, the CDR3 reads TGTGCCAGCCATACGGGACTTTGGACCGGGGAGCTGTTTCTT. The gene calls are TRBV5-6 and TRBJ2-2, with a possible D match to TRBD2 (6 bases). V was clipped by 7 bases and J by 5 bases, with 15 bases between them. CDR1 is SGHDT, CDR2 YYEEEE, per germline. This CDR3 is 14 amino acids long.

This chain uses TRBV14 with TRBJ1-2; D remains unclear. Germline V lookup: CDR1 SGHDN, CDR2 FVKESK. The CDR3 covers 13 residues. The V end was cut by 4 bases, the J end by 4 bases, with 10 bases between. The CDR3 region is CASSPQSGYGYTF. The CDR3 nucleotides are TGTGCCAGCAGCCCCCAATCGGGCTATGGCTACACCTTC.

The V and J genes are TRBV7-9 and TRBJ1-6, with TRBD1 identical over 7 bases. With V trimmed by 1 base and J by 7 bases, 4 bases remained unmatched. The CDR3 runs to 15 residues. Germline V gene sequence: CDR1 SEHNR, CDR2 FQNEAQ (reference sequence). The CDR3 sequence is CASSLEQGVNSPLHF. Here the CDR3 DNA reads TGTGCCAGCAGCTTAGAGCAGGGGGTAAATTCACCCCTCCACTTT.

This rearrangement joins TRBV5-6 to TRBJ2-1; 11 nucleotides align to TRBD2. Germline V lookup: CDR1 SGHDT, CDR2 YYEEEE. The CDR3 consists of 16 residues. The junction had 2 bases not matched to a gene; V was cut back by 1 base and J by 2 bases. The CDR3 region is CASSLMGLAAYNEQFF. The CDR3 nucleotides read TGTGCCAGCAGCTTGATGGGACTAGCGGCCTACAATGAGCAGTTCTTC.

The rearrangement uses TRBV29-1 and TRBJ2-5; D may be TRBD1 (5 bases). V lost 4 bases and J 5 bases, leaving 8 bases between the germline ends. Germline CDR1 SQVTM, CDR2 ANQGSEA. The CDR3 is made up of 11 amino acids. The CDR3 DNA reads as TGCAGCGTTGCCGACAGCGAGACCCAGTACTTC. This translates into CSVADSETQYF.

The chain joins TRBV19 to TRBJ2-7; 10 nucleotides align to TRBD1. The CDR3 spans 16 residues. CDR1 and CDR2 (germline): LNHDA, SQIVND (reference sequence). J was trimmed by 4 bases and V by 5 bases; bases with no gene match: 11. The CDR3: CASSPDGTGEWYEQYF. DNA for the CDR3: TGTGCCAGTAGTCCAGATGGGACAGGGGAGTGGTACGAGCAGTACTTC.

The gene calls are TRBV6-5 and TRBJ1-1; 12 bases align to TRBD1. Germline V lookup: CDR1 MNHEY, CDR2 SVGAGI. J gave up 6 bases and V 0 bases, and 5 bases lay outside the gene matches. The CDR3 spans 16 residues. This chain's CDR3 is CASSYSYGTGGSEAFF. DNA of the CDR3: TGTGCCAGCAGTTACTCGTACGGGACAGGGGGCTCTGAAGCTTTCTTT.

The chain carries TRBV18 and TRBJ1-2; D unresolved. Trimming took off 3 bases at V and 4 bases at J, with 9 bases between the two ends. Germline V CDR1 and CDR2: KGHSH, LQKENI. This CDR3 is 13 amino acids long. The CDR3 here is CASSPGGGYGYTF. In nucleotides, the CDR3 is TGTGCCAGCTCACCCGGCGGCGGCTATGGCTACACCTTC.

The chain employs TRBV23-1 and TRBJ1-5, with TRBD1 matching 8 bases. TRBV23-1 is an ORF, and what it does is uncertain. The CDR3 has 14 amino acids. V shed 6 bases and J 5 bases; nucleotides not matched to a gene: 6. The CDR3 DNA sequence: TGCGCCAGCAGAGGGGGACAGGTGGATCAGCCCCAGCATTTT. This encodes CASRGGQVDQPQHF.

This chain joins TRBV5-1 and TRBJ1-3; TRBD1 agrees at 8 bases. The germline V gene has CDR1 SGHRS and CDR2 YFSETQ. Trimming cost V 0 bases and J 0 bases; bases outside gene matches: 5. The CDR3 is 17 residues long. CDR3 DNA: TGCGCCAGCAGCTTGGTGGGCAGGGGGCTCTCTGGAAACACCATATATTTT. Amino acid sequence: CASSLVGRGLSGNTIYF.

This chain joins TRBV11-3 and TRBJ1-5; unclear D gene. V was pared by 5 bases and J by 1 base, with 9 bases between. Germline lookup yields CDR1 SGHNT and CDR2 YENEEA. This CDR3 has 14 amino acids. The CDR3 DNA follows: TGTGCCAGCAGCAGCCGGGAAAGCAATCAGCCCCAGCATTTT. Amino acid sequence: CASSSRESNQPQHF.

V usage is TRBV29-1 and J usage is TRBJ2-6; maybe TRBD1 (6 bases). Germline V gene lookup returns CDR1 SQVTM and CDR2 ANQGSEA. The CDR3 sequence is 15 residues long. The ends were cut back, 5 bases at V and 3 bases at J, with 14 bases in the middle. The CDR3 loop is CSVRSGVGGANVLTF. The CDR3, as DNA: TGCAGCGTTCGTTCAGGGGTAGGTGGGGCCAACGTCCTGACTTTC.

The chain combines TRBV4-1 with TRBJ1-5; D remains unclear. With 1 base removed from V and 0 bases from J, the gap between germline ends came to 7 bases. CDR1 is MGHRA, CDR2 YSYEKL, per germline. The CDR3 contains 15 residues. The CDR3: CASSQVYGSNQPQHF. The DNA of the CDR3 is TGCGCCAGCAGCCAAGTTTACGGTAGCAATCAGCCCCAGCATTTT.

The chain is built from TRBV29-1 and TRBJ1-2; D might be TRBD1 (5 bases). The CDR3 extends over 13 amino acids. From germline, CDR1 is SQVTM and CDR2 ANQGSEA. V lost 0 bases, J lost 2 bases, and 7 bases lay in between. In DNA form, the CDR3 reads TGCAGCGTTGAAGACGGGGGGAACTATGGCTACACCTTC. This translates into CSVEDGGNYGYTF.

The genes are TRBV5-4 and TRBJ1-1; weak D call: TRBD1 (6 bases). Germline CDR1 is SGHNT and CDR2 is YYREEE (reference sequence). CDR3 length: 13 residues. Deletions cut 2 bases from V and 6 bases from J, with 11 bases between. CDR3 bases: TGTGCCAGCAGCTTAATAGGGGGGGCTGAAGCTTTCTTT. It translates to CASSLIGGAEAFF.

The CDR3 sequence is CASSGDNEQFF. The CDR3 DNA reads TGTGCCAGCTCGGGAGATAATGAGCAGTTCTTC. V and J are TRBV7-2 and TRBJ2-1; TRBD2 is a possible D gene (6 bases). V dropped 8 bases and J dropped 7 bases, with 9 bases sitting between them. Germline CDR1 and CDR2: SGHTA and FQGNSA. The CDR3 runs 11 residues.

The chain recombines TRBV25-1 with TRBJ2-7; no reliable D call. Trimming cost V 4 bases and J 5 bases, with 12 bases left between them. The germline V gene encodes CDR1 MGHDK and CDR2 SYGVNS. The CDR3 runs to 13 residues. CDR3 nucleotides: TGTGCCAGCAGTGGCCTAGTTTACCACGAGCAGTACTTC. This encodes CASSGLVYHEQYF.

This chain joins TRBV10-3 and TRBJ1-5; the D gene is possibly TRBD1 (5 bases). Per the germline V gene, CDR1 is ENHRY and CDR2 is SYGVKD. V was shortened by 6 bases and J by 4 bases, with 10 bases between the two germline ends. The CDR3 runs to 13 residues. CDR3 amino acids: CAISQGSNQPQHF. CDR3 coding DNA: TGTGCCATCAGCCAGGGATCGAATCAGCCCCAGCATTTT.

The chain is built from TRBV7-9 and TRBJ2-2; 7 positions agree with TRBD2. The CDR3 is 14 residues long. Per germline, CDR1 SEHNR and CDR2 FQNEAQ (reference sequence). After removal of 2 bases from V and 6 bases from J, the junction contained 3 bases not matched to a gene. CDR3 DNA sequence: TGTGCCAGCAGCTTATCGGGGAGGGCCGGGGAGCTGTTTTTT. Amino acid sequence: CASSLSGRAGELFF.

The V gene is TRBV6-6, the J gene TRBJ2-7; D perhaps matches TRBD1 (7 bases). Germline CDR1 reads MNHNY; CDR2 reads SVGAGI (reference sequence). CDR3 length: 15 residues. V was shortened by 1 base and J by 7 bases, with 17 bases between the two germline ends. The DNA for the CDR3 is TGTGCCAGCAGTTACTGGACAGGTGGGGCGGGGGAGCAGTACTTC. Protein product: CASSYWTGGAGEQYF.

The chain uses TRBV5-6 and TRBJ2-3, with TRBD1 identical over 9 bases. Looked up from germline, CDR1 is SGHDT and CDR2 is YYEEEE. V lost 2 bases and J lost 6; bases outside the gene matches: 10. This CDR3 contains 16 residues. The CDR3 DNA sequence: TGTGCCAGCAGCTTAAGTGACAGGGGGTGGCACGATACGCAGTATTTT. This gives the protein CASSLSDRGWHDTQYF.

The gene calls are TRBV5-1 and TRBJ2-5; 9 nucleotides align to TRBD2. CDR3 length equals 16 residues. The trim removed 4 bases at V and 5 bases at J, leaving 12 bases unmatched. Germline V gene lookup returns CDR1 SGHRS and CDR2 YFSETQ. The CDR3 DNA follows: TGCGCCAGCAGCCCGGGGGGCGGGAGGGCCTTGGAGACCCAGTACTTC. Protein sequence: CASSPGGGRALETQYF.

The V and J genes are TRBV2 and TRBJ1-5; perhaps TRBD1 as D (5 bases). Trimming took off 2 bases at V and 4 bases at J, with 9 bases between the two ends. Germline V gene lookup returns CDR1 SNHLY and CDR2 FYNNEI. The CDR3 contains 14 residues. The DNA for the CDR3 is TGTGCCAGCAGTGAATGGTCAGGGAATCAGCCCCAGCATTTT. Translating gives CASSEWSGNQPQHF.

The chain is built from TRBV6-5 and TRBJ2-7, with TRBD2 matching over 9 bases. CDR3 length equals 15 residues. J was trimmed by 3 bases and V by 7 bases; bases with no gene match: 10. CDR1 and CDR2 from the germline V gene are MNHEY and SVGAGI. CDR3 sequence reads: CASTHPIAGDYEQYF. The CDR3 DNA reads as TGTGCCAGCACCCACCCCATAGCGGGAGACTACGAGCAGTACTTC.

This sequence joins TRBV7-3 and TRBJ2-7; maybe TRBD2 (5 bases). The CDR3 length is 12 residues. Germline CDR1 and CDR2: SGHTA and FQGTGA. Between the trimmed V and J ends, which lost 6 bases and 7 bases, there was a span of 13 bases. DNA of the CDR3: TGTGCCAGCAGTTGGGAGCGCGGGGAGCAGTACTTC. As protein: CASSWERGEQYF.

CDR3 DNA sequence: TGTGCCAGCAGTTTATCGTTGTTAGCGGGAGACAGGGAGCAGTACTTC. Translated: CASSLSLLAGDREQYF. The chain links TRBV27 to TRBJ2-5, with 9 bases that match TRBD2. Unmatched junction bases numbered 13, after V lost 0 bases and J lost 11 bases. CDR3 length: 16 amino acids. Germline CDR1 is MNHEY and CDR2 is SMNVEV (reference sequence).